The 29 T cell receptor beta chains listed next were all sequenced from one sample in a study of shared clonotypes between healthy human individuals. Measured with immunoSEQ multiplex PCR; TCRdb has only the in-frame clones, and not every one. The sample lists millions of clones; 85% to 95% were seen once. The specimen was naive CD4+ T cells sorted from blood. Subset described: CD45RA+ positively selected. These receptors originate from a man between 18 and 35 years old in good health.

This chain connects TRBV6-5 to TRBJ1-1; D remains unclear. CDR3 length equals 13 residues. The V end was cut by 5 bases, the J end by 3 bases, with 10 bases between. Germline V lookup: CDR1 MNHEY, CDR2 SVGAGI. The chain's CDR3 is CASSRLADTEAFF. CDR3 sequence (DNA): TGTGCCAGCAGTCGCTTGGCAGACACTGAAGCTTTCTTT.

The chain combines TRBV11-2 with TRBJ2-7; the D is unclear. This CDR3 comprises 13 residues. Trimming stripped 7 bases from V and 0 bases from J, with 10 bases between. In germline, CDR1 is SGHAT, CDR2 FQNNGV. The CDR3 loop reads CASNPGSSYEQYF. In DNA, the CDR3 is TGTGCCAGCAACCCGGGTAGCTCCTACGAGCAGTACTTC.

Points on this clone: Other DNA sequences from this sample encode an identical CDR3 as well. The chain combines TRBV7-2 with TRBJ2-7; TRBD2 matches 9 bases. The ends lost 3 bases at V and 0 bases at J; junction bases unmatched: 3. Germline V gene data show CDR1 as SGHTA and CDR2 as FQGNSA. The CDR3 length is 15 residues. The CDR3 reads CASSLAREGSYEQYF. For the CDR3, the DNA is TGTGCCAGCAGCTTGGCGCGGGAGGGCTCCTACGAGCAGTACTTC.

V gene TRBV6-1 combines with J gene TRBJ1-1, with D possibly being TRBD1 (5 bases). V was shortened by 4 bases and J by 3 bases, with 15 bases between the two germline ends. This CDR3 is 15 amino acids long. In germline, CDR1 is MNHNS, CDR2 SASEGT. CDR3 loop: CASSASRVSDTEAFF. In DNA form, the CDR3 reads TGTGCCAGCAGTGCGTCCAGGGTATCGGACACTGAAGCTTTCTTT.

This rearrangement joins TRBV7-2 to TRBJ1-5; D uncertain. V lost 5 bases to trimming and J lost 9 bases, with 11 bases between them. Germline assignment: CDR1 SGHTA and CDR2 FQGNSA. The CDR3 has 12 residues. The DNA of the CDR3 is TGTGCCAGCAGCATACGGCCGGGGCCCCAGCATTTT. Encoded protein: CASSIRPGPQHF.

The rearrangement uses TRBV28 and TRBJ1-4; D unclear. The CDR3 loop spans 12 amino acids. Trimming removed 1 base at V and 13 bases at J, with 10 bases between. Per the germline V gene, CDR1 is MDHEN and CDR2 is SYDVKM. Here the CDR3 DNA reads TGTGCCAGCAGTTTATCGCCCACGGGACTGTTTTTT. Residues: CASSLSPTGLFF.

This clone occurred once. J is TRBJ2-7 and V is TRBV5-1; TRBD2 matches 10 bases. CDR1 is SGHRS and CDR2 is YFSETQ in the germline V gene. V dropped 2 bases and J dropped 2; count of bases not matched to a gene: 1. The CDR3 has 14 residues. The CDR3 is CASSFSGGTYEQYF. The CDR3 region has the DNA TGCGCCAGCAGCTTTAGCGGGGGGACCTACGAGCAGTACTTC.

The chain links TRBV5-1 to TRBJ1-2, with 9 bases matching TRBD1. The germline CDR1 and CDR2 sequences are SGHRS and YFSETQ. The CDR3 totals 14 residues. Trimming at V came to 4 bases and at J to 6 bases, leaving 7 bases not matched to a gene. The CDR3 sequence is CASSPGQGTDGYTF. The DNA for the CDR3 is TGCGCCAGCAGCCCCGGACAGGGGACGGATGGCTACACCTTC.

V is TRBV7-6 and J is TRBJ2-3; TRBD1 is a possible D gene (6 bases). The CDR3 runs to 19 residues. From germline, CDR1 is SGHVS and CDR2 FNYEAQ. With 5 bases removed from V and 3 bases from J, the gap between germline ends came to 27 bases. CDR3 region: CASSRKKGDPVKPTDTQYF. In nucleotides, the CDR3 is TGTGCCAGCAGCCGAAAAAAGGGGGACCCAGTAAAGCCTACAGATACGCAGTATTTT.

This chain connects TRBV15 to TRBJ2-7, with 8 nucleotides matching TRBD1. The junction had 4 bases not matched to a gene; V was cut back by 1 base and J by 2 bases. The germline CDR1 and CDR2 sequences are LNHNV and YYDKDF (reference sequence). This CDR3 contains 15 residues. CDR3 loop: CATSRAQTGAYEQYF. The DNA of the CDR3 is TGTGCCACCAGCAGAGCTCAGACAGGGGCCTACGAGCAGTACTTC.

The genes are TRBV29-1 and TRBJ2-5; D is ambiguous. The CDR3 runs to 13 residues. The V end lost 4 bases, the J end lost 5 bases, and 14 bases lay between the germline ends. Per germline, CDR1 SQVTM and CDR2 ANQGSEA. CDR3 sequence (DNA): TGCAGCGTTGGTGGGTATCTATTGGAGACCCAGTACTTC. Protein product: CSVGGYLLETQYF.

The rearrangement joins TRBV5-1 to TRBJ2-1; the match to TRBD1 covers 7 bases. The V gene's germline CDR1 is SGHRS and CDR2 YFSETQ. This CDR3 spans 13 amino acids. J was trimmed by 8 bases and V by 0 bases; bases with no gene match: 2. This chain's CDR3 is CASSLGQGDEQFF. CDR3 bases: TGCGCCAGCAGCTTGGGACAGGGAGATGAGCAGTTCTTC.

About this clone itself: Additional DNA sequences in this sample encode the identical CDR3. The CDR3 region is CASSYDRVTYNEQFF. The CDR3 nucleotides are TGTGCCAGCAGTTATGACAGGGTAACCTACAATGAGCAGTTCTTC. J is TRBJ2-1 and V is TRBV6-5; 7 bases fit TRBD1. Trimming took 3 bases from V and 2 from J; bases not matched to a gene: 4. Per germline, CDR1 MNHEY and CDR2 SVGAGI. CDR3 length: 15 amino acids.

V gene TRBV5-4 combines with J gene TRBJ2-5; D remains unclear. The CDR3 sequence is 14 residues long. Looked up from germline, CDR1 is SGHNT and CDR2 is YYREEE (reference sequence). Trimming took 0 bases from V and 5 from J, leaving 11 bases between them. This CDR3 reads CASSLGGWQETQYF. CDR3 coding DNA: TGTGCCAGCAGCTTGGGAGGCTGGCAGGAGACCCAGTACTTC. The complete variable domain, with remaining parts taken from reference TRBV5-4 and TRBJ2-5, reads ETGVTQSPTHLIKTRGQQVTLRCSSQSGHNTVSWYQQALGQGPQFIFQYYREEENGRGNFPPRFSGLQFPNYSSELNVNALELDDSALYLCASSLGGWQETQYFGPGTRLLVL.

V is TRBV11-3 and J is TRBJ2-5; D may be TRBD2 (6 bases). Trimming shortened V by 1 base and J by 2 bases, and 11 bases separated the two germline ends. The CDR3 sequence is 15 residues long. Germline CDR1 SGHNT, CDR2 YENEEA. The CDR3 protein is CASSLGTKSQETQYF. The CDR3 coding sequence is TGTGCCAGCAGCTTAGGGACTAAGAGTCAAGAGACCCAGTACTTC.

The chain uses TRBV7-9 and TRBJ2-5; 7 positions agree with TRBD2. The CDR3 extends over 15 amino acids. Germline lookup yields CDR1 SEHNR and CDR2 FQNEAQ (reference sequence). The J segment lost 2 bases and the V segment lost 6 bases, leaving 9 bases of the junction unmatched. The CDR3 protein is CASSSVAGFQETQYF. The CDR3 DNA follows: TGTGCCAGCAGTTCGGTAGCGGGTTTTCAAGAGACCCAGTACTTC.

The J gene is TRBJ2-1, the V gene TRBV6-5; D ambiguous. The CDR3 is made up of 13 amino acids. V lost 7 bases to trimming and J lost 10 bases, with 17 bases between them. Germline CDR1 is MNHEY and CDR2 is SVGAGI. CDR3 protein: CASIDTWGGEQFF. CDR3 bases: TGTGCCAGCATTGATACTTGGGGTGGAGAGCAGTTCTTC.

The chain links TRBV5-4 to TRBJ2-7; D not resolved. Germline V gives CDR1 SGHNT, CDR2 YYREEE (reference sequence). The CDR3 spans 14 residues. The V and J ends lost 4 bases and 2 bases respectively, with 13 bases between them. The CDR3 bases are TGTGCCAGCAGCCGCGACGGGCTCACCTACGAGCAGTACTTC. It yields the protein CASSRDGLTYEQYF.

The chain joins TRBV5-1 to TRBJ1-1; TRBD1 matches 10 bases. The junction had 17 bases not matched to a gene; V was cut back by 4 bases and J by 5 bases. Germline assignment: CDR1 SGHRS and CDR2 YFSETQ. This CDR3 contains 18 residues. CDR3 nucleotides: TGCGCCAGCAGCATGACAGGGGGCGATTATAGAGGAAAGACTGAAGCTTTCTTT. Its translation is CASSMTGGDYRGKTEAFF.

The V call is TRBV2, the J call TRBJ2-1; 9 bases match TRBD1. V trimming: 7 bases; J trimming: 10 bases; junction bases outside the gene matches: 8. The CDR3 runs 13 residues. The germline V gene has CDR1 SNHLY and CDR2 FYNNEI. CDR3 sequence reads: CASTRGTGNEQFF. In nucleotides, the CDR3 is TGTGCCAGCACCCGCGGGACAGGGAACGAGCAGTTCTTC.

CDR3 nucleotide sequence: TGTGCCTGGAGTTTCGTGAGGACTAGCGGGGGGACTAAAGATACGCAGTATTTT. It codes for CAWSFVRTSGGTKDTQYF. J is TRBJ2-3 and V is TRBV30, with 14 bases lining up with TRBD2. The CDR3 extends over 18 amino acids. J lost 5 bases, V lost 2 bases, and 12 bases had no gene match. The germline V gene has CDR1 GTSNPN and CDR2 SVGIG (reference sequence).

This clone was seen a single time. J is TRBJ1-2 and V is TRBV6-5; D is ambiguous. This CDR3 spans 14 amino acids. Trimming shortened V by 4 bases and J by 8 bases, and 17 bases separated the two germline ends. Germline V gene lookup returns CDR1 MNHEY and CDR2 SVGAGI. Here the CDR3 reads CASSFTDRMGGYTF. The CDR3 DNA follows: TGTGCCAGCAGTTTCACGGATCGGATGGGCGGCTACACCTTC.

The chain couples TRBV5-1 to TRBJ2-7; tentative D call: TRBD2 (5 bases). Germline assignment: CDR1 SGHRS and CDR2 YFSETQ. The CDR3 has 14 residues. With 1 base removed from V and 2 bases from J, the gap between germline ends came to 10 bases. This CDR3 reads CASSLSGRTYEQYF. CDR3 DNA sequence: TGCGCCAGCAGCTTGAGCGGCAGAACCTACGAGCAGTACTTC.

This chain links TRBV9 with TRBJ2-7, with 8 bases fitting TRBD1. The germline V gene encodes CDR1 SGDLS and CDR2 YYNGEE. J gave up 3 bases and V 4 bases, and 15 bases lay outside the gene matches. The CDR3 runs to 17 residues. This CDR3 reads CASSLHSTPGGIYEQYF. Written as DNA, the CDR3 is TGTGCCAGCAGCCTTCACTCAACCCCAGGGGGCATCTACGAGCAGTACTTC.

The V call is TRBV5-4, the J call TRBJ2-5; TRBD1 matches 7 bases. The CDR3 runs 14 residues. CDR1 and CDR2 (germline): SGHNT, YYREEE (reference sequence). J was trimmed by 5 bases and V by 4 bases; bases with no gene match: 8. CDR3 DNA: TGTGCCAGCAGCCCTGACAGGGTGGTGGAGACCCAGTACTTC. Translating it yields CASSPDRVVETQYF.

CDR3 DNA: TGTGCCAGCAGAGATCAGGGGGGATGGGAAAAACTGTTTTTT. Amino acids: CASRDQGGWEKLFF. The chain carries TRBV2 and TRBJ1-4; TRBD1 matches 7 bases. Per germline, CDR1 SNHLY and CDR2 FYNNEI. V lost 6 bases and J lost 8; bases outside the gene matches: 9. The CDR3 is 14 amino acids.

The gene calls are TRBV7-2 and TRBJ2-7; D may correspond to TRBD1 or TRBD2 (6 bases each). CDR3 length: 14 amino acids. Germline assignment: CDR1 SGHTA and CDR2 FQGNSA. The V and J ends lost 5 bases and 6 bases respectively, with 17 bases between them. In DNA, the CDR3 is TGTGCCAGCAGCCCGAATGGGGGGCGAAGCGAGCAGTACTTC. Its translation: CASSPNGGRSEQYF.

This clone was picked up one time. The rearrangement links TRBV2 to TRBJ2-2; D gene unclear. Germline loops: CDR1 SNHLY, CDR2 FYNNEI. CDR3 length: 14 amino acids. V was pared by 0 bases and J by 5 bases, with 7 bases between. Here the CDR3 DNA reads TGTGCCAGCAGTGAAGCGCTTGGGACCGGGGAGCTGTTTTTT. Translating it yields CASSEALGTGELFF. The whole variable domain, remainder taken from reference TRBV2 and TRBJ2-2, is EPEVTQTPSHQVTQMGQEVILRCVPISNHLYFYWYRQILGQKVEFLVSFYNNEISEKSEIFDDQFSVERPDGSNFTLKIRSTKLEDSAMYFCASSEALGTGELFFGEGSRLTVL.

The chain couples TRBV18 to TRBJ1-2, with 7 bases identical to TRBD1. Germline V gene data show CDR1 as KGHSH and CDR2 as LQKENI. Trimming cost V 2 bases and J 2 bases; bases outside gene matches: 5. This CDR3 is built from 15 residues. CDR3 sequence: CASSPDRAGNYGYTF. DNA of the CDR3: TGTGCCAGCTCACCAGACAGGGCTGGAAACTATGGCTACACCTTC.